This T cell receptor (beta chain) was obtained from a study of blood T cell repertoires in COVID-19. In the study overall: Whether acute or convalescent, the COVID-19 samples came from the United States, Italy and Spain. The analysed material was cDNA or gDNA that came from T cells, B-cell-depleted T cells, or PBMCs.

This CDR3 is built from 13 residues. The V end lost 9 bases, the J end lost 0 bases, and 9 bases lay between the germline ends. Germline V lookup: CDR1 MNHNY, CDR2 SVGAGI (reference sequence). Per the original data handling: From reference gene primer amplification, estimates of nucleated cell counts were derived. Sequenced by immunoSEQ multiplex PCR; TCRdb stores in-frame clones only, minus some. That table furnishes V, J and clone size, whereas the DNA furnished D and trimming. Of about 200,000 clones in the sample, roughly 90% were seen once. The sequenced sample consisted of peripheral blood. The chain employs TRBV6-6 and TRBJ1-5; D unclear. This sequence originates from a woman aged 40 to 49 with acute or convalescent COVID-19. CDR3 residues: CASSTGSNQPQHF. The DNA for the CDR3 is TGTGCCAGTAGCACGGGTAGCAATCAGCCCCAGCATTTT.